These 3 T cell receptor beta chains came from one sample sequenced in a study of blood T cells in healthy people across ages (dated by TCRdb to the mid-2010s). Libraries were made using 5' RACE. The reads were generated on an Illumina HiSeq 2500. A second PCR of about 7 to 12 cycles was performed with a sample-barcoded 5' primer and a J-beta primer mix. The public reads were run again by TCRdb, first through fastp at Q25 and then through MiXCR, and only productive beta chains were kept. Rows matching on CDR3 protein sequence are summarized as one entry with the most common DNA and genes. In this sample the table shows about 1.4 million distinct CDR3 sequences, roughly 64% of which occur a single time. Of the sample, 5.5% to 8% falls within the top ten clones. Sequencing input: blood. The receptors stem from a man aged 18 to 30 in good health.

The V call is TRBV15, the J call TRBJ2-1, with D possibly TRBD1 on 5 matching bases. CDR3 length: 16 residues. Trimming pared 3 bases from V and 4 bases from J, leaving 16 bases between. Germline CDR1 reads LNHNV; CDR2 reads YYDKDF (reference sequence). CDR3 sequence (DNA): TGTGCCACCAGCAGGGACAAGGGGATATCATACAATGAGCAGTTCTTC. Amino acids: CATSRDKGISYNEQFF.

The chain has TRBV4-2 and TRBJ2-5; D is unresolved. With the DNA end fitting TRBJ2-7 better, the J assignment may be wrong. This CDR3 has 16 residues. Looked up from germline, CDR1 is LGHNA and CDR2 is YNFKEQ. CDR3 nucleotide sequence: TGTGCCAGCAGCCAAGAAGATCAGGTCCCCGACTACGAGCAGTACTTC. The encoded protein is CASSQEDQVPDYEQYF.

The V gene is TRBV11-2, the J gene TRBJ2-1; possibly TRBD2 for D (5 bases). Germline values: CDR1 SGHAT, CDR2 FQNNGV. The CDR3 is 13 residues long. V lost 8 bases, J lost 0 bases, and 8 bases lay in between. In nucleotides, the CDR3 is TGTGCCAGCCTAGCAAGCTCCTACAATGAGCAGTTCTTC. Residues: CASLASSYNEQFF.